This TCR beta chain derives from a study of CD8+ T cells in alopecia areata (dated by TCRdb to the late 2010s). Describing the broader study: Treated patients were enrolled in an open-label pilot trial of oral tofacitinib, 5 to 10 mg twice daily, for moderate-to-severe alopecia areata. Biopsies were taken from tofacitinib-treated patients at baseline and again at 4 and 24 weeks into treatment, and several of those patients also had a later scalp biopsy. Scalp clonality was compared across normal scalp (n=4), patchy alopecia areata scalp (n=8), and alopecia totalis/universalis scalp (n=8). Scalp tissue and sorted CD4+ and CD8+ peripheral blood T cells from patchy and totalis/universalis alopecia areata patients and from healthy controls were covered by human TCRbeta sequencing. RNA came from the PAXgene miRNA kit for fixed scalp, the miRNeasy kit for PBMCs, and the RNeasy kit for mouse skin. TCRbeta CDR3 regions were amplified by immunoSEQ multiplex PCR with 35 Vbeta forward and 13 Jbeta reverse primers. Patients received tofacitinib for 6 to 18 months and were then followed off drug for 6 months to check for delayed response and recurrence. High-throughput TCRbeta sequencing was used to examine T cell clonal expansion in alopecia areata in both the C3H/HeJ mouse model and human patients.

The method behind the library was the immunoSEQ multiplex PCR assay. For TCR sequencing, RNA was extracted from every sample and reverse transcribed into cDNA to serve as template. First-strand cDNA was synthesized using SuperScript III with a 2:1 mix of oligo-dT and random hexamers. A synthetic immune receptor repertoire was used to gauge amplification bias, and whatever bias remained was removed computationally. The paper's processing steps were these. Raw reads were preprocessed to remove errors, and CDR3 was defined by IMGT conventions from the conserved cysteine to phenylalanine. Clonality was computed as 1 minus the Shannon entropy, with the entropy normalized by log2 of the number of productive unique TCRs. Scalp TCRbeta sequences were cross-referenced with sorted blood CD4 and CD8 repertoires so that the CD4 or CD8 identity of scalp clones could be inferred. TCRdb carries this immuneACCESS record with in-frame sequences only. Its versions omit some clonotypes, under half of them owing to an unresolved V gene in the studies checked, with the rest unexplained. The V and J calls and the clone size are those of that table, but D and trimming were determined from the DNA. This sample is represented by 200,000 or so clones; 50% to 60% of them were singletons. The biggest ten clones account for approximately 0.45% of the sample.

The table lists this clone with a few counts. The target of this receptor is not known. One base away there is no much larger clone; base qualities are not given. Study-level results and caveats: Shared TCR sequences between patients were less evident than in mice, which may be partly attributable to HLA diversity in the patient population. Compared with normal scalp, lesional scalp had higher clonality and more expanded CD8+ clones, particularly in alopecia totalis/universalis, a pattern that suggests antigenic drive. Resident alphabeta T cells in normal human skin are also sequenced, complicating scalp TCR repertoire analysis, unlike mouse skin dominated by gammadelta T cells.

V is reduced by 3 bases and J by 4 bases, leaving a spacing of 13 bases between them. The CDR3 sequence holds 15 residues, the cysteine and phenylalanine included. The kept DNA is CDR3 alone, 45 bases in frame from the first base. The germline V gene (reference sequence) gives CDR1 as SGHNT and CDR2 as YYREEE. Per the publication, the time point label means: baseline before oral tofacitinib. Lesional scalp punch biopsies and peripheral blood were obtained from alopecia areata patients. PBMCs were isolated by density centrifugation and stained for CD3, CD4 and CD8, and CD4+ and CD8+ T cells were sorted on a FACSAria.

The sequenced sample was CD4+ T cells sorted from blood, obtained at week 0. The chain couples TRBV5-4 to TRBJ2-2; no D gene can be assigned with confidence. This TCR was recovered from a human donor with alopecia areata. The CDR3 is CASSSGSSGTGELFF. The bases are TGTGCCAGCAGCTCCGGGTCTTCGGGCACCGGGGAGCTGTTTTTT.